This TCR beta chain was identified in a study of beta chain features in type 1 diabetes (dated by TCRdb to the late 2010s). Regarding the complete study: Mean age, gender distribution, total cell number and subset yield were not different between patients and healthy donors. Across all samples, fewer than 130 million sorted cells were examined, and cell number per subset correlated strongly with RNA yield. The study compared the TCRB repertoires of sorted circulating CD4+ T cell subsets in recently diagnosed type 1 diabetes patients with those in matched healthy donors. Regulatory and stem cell-like memory subsets were isolated from only 8 patients and about eight healthy donors, whereas naive and central memory subsets came from all 28 donors. Beyond this particular receptor, the publication reports: Because small numbers of individuals were included in the HLA sub-analyses, any influence of HLA type on TCRB rearrangement was left unresolved. Shorter templates might have been favored by PCR, but patient and control samples were amplified and corrected together, so both groups would have been affected equally by any skew. Because cDNA was sequenced instead of genomic DNA, activated cells with high expression could be over-represented, although the groups did not differ in activation or CD3 levels. At VDJ recombination sites, patients with type 1 diabetes made fewer insertions and deleted more nucleotides, a pattern implying thymic rearrangement abnormalities. In all four CD4+ subsets, TCRB CDR3 length was moderately but significantly shorter in type 1 diabetes patients. Naive, central memory and regulatory TCRB repertoires appeared to be more alike among patients than among healthy donors.

CDR1 and CDR2, looked up from the germline V gene, are SNHLY and FYNNEI. Clipping removes 9 bases from V and 0 bases from J, with 4 as the unmatched junction base count. The CDR3 contains 13 residues, cysteine and phenylalanine counted. This entry keeps only the CDR3 DNA: 39 bases, framed from base 1. A single peripheral blood draw of approximately 110 mL on average was collected from each donor into heparinised tubes. Naive, central memory, regulatory and stem cell-like memory CD4+ T cells were sorted on a BD FACSAria II using a panel including CD45RO, CCR7, CD25, CD127, CD95 and CD27. All sorted populations exceeded 95% purity. Right away, PBMCs were isolated by Lymphoprep density gradient centrifugation and were stained directly, with no culture step. So that batch effects would be minimized, each experiment stained and sorted samples in pairs, pairing one healthy donor with one patient. A remark on this clone: Its recognized antigen is unknown. The sample holds no much larger clone one base away, and base qualities are not on file.

The entire isolated RNA was reverse transcribed using the High Capacity cDNA Reverse Transcription Kit, and thus expressed TCRB transcripts were sequenced. Deep immunoSEQ sequencing was performed on naive, central memory and regulatory T cell samples, with an average of roughly 3.6 million total reads per sample. After sorted cells were lysed in RLT buffer, RNA was extracted with DNase-treated RNeasy Micro or Mini kits, with the choice depending on cell number. Each cell subset was processed separately to prevent cross-contamination, with patient and healthy donor samples processed together. TCRB sequences were amplified from cDNA with the immunoSEQ multiplex PCR, producing 87-bp fragments spanning the CDR3 region. Sequencing of the amplicons was done on the Illumina HiSeq platform. The authors' pipeline ran thus. Synthetic template baselines were used to correct PCR bias computationally, reads within Hamming distance 2 were collapsed together, and singletons that could not be merged were discarded. By aligning reads against IMGT, V, D and J genes, CDR3 length, and insertions or deletions at six rearrangement sites were assigned. Within each subset, clonotype counts were normalized to sorted cell number, and only after that were true diversity and Gini coefficients computed with the tcR R package. Repertoire sharing was quantified using the overlap coefficient calculated on TCRB nucleotide sequences. As a proxy for the pre-selection repertoire, out-of-frame TCRB sequences from naive cells were analyzed. Imported from immuneACCESS, the table was reduced by TCRdb to in-frame sequences with V and J called. These copies leave out some clones; in studies compared against another copy, an unresolved V gene accounts for under half, and the cause of the remainder is not known. V, J and clone size are those of that table, while D and trimming were read from the DNA. This sample is represented by 200,000 to 250,000 clones; 9.6% of them were singletons. The ten largest clones take up approximately 0.03% of the sample.

The chain is encoded by TRBV2 joined to TRBJ1-1, with 7 bases matching TRBD1. This clonotype was obtained from a young woman in good health. Sequencing input: naive CD4+ T cells from blood. The cell subset or site label, read with the paper, signifies: true naive CD4+ T cells. CDR3 protein: CASIGTVNTEAFF. Here is the DNA: TGTGCCAGTATTGGGACAGTGAACACTGAAGCTTTCTTT.